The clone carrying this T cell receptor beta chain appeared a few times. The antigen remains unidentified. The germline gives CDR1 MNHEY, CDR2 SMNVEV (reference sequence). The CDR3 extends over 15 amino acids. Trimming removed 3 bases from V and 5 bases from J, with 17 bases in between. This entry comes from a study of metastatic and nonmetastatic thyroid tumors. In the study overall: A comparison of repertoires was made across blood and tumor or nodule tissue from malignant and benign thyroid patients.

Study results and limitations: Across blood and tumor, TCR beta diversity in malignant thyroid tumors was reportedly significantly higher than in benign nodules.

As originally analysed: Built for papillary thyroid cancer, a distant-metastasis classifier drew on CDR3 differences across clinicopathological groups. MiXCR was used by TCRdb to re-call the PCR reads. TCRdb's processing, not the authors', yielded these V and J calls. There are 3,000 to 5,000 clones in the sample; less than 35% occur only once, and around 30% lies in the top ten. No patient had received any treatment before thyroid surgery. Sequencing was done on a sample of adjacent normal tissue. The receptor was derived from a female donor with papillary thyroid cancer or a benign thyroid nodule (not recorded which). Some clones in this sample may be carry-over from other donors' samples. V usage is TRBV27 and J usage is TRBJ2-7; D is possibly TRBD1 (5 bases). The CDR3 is CASSFLGEIFNEQYF. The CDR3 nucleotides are TGTGCCAGCAGTTTCTTAGGGGAAATATTTAACGAGCAGTACTTC.